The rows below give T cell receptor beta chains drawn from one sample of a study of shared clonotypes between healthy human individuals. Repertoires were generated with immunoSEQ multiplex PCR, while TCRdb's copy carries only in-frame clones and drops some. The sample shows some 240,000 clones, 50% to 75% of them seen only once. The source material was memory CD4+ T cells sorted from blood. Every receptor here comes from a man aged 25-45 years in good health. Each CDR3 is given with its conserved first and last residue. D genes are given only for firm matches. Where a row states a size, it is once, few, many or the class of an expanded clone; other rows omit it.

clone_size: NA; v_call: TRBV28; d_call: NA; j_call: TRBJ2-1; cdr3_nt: TGTGCCAGCCCGGCCCGGTGGTGTGAGCAGTTCTTC; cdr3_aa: CASPARWCEQFF
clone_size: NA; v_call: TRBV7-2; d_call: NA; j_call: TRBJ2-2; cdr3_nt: TGTGCCAGCAGCTTAGTTGGCCCGGACGGGGAGCTGTTTTTT; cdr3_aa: CASSLVGPDGELFF
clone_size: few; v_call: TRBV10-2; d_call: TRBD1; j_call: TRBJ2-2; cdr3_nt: TGCGCCAGCAGGGACAGGGACACCGGGGAGCTGTTTTTT; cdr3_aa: CASRDRDTGELFF
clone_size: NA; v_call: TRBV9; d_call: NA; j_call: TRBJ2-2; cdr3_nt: TGTGCCAGCAGCGGCTACATGGGACGGTCGAACACCGGGGAGCTGTTTTTT; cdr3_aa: CASSGYMGRSNTGELFF
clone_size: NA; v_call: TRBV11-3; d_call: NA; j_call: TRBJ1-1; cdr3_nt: TGTGCCAGCAACTACGGGGGGAGATCTCGAGTCGGGAGCACTGAAGCTTTCTTT; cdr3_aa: CASNYGGRSRVGSTEAFF
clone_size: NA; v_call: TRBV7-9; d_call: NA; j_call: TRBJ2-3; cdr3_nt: TGTGCCAGCAGCTTTCCTCAGGGATCAACAGATACGCAGTATTTT; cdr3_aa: CASSFPQGSTDTQYF
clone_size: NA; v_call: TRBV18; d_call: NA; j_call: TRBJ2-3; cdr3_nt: TGTGCCAGCTCGCCGCCCGCACCCGAGACCGATACGCAGTATTTT; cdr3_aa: CASSPPAPETDTQYF
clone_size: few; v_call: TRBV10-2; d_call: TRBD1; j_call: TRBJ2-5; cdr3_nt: TGTGGGACAGGGTGGTCCCAAGAGACCCAGTACTTC; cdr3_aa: CGTGWSQETQYF
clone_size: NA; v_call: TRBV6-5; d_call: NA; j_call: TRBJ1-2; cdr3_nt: TGTGCCAGCAGGCCTGACAAGACTCCTAACTATGGCTACACCTTC; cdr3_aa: CASRPDKTPNYGYTF
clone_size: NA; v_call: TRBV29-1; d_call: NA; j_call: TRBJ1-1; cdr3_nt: TGCAGCGTTGCGGAAGGGAGGGGGGGGAACACTGAAGCTTTCTTT; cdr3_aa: CSVAEGRGGNTEAFF
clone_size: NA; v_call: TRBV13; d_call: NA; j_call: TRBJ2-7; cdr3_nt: TGTGCCAGCACCATTTGGGATAGGGTAAGGGACGAGCAGTACTTC; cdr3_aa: CASTIWDRVRDEQYF
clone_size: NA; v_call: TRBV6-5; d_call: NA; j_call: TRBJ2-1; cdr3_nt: TGTGCCAGCAGTTACGGCGGTACCAACAATGAGCAGTTCTTC; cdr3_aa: CASSYGGTNNEQFF
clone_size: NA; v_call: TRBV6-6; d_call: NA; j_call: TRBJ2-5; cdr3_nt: TGTGCCAGCAGCCCTGACCGGGAGCGCCAAGAGACCCAGTACTTC; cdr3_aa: CASSPDRERQETQYF
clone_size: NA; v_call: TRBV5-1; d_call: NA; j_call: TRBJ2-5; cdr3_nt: TGCGCCACCTCGGAGTTTTCCATCCAAGAGACCCAGTACTTC; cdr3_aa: CATSEFSIQETQYF
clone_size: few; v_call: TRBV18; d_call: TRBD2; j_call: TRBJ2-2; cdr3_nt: TGTGCCAGCTCAGGAACCGGGACTAGCGGCCCAACCGGGGAGCTGTTTTTT; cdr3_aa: CASSGTGTSGPTGELFF
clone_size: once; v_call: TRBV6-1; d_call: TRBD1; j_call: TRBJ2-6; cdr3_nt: TGTGCCAGCAGTGAAATGACAGGGGACAGCTCTGGGGCCAACGTCCTGACTTTC; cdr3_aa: CASSEMTGDSSGANVLTF
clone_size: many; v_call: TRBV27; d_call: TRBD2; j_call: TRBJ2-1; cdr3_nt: TGTGCCAGCAGCCCTACGACTAGCCGATACAATGAGCAGTTCTTC; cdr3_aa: CASSPTTSRYNEQFF
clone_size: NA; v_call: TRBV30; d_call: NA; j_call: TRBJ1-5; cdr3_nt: TGTGCCTGGAGCGCAGGTACAGGGCCTCTCCCCCAGCATTTT; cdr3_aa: CAWSAGTGPLPQHF
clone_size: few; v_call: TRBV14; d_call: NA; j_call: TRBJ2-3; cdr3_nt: TGTGCCAGCAGCCAAGATGACGGGAGTTTTTATTTT; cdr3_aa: CASSQDDGSFYF
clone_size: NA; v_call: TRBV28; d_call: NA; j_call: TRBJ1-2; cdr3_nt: TGTGCCAGCAGTTTATTAGGGGGTTCGGGCTACACCTTC; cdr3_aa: CASSLLGGSGYTF
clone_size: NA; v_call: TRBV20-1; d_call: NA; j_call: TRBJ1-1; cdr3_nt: TGCAGTCCTAAATCTTGGACTGAAGCTTTCTTT; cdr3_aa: CSPKSWTEAFF
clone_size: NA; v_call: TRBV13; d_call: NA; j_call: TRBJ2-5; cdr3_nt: TGTGCCAGCAGCGATACTGACTCGGACAGCCAAGAGACCCAGTACTTC; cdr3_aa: CASSDTDSDSQETQYF
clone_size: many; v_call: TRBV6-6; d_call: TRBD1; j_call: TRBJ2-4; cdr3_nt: TGTGCCAGCAGTCCCCGGGACAGAGATTTAAAAAACATTCAGTACTTC; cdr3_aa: CASSPRDRDLKNIQYF
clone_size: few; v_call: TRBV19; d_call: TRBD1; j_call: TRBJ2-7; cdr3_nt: TGTGCCAGTAGTCCATTTAGGGGGGCCGGGACAGGGGATCACGAGCAGTACTTC; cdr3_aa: CASSPFRGAGTGDHEQYF
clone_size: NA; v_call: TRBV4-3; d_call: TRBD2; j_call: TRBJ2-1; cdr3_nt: TGCGCCAGCAGCCAAGAAAAAGGACTAGTTCGCAATGAGCAGTTCTTC; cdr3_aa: CASSQEKGLVRNEQFF
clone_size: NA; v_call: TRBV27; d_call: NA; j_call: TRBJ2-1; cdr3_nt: TGTGCCAGCAGTGCAGGACTCTTCTTCTTTCCCGATGAGCAGTTCTTC; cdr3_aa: CASSAGLFFFPDEQFF
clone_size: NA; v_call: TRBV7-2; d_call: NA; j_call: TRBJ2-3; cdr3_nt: TGTGCCAGCAGCCCACGTAGGGACCGCACAGATACGCAGTATTTT; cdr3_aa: CASSPRRDRTDTQYF
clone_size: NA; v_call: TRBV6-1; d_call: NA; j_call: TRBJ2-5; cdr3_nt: TGTGCCAGCCAGTCCCTTCGGCCAGGAGGGGAGACCCAGTACTTC; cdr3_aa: CASQSLRPGGETQYF
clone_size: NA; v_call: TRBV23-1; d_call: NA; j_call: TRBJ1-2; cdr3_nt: TGCGCCATGGCGGGGTTCTATGGCTACACCTTC; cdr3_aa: CAMAGFYGYTF
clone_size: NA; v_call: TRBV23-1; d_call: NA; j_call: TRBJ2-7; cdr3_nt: TGCGCCAGCAGTCAATCTGCGAGCTCCTACGAGCAGTACTTC; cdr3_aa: CASSQSASSYEQYF
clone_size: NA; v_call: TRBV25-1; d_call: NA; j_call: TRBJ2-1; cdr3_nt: TGTGCCAGCAGTCCCCGAGGACAGTTGGGCAATGAGCAGTTCTTC; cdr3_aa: CASSPRGQLGNEQFF
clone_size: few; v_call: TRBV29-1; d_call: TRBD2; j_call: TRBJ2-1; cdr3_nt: TGCAGCGTTGTGAGACTAGCGAGGAATGAGCAGTTCTTC; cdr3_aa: CSVVRLARNEQFF
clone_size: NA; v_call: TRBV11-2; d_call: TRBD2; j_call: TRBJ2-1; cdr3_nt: TGTGCCAGCAGCTTAGGTCTAGCGGGAGGGGACAATGAGCAGTTCTTC; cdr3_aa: CASSLGLAGGDNEQFF
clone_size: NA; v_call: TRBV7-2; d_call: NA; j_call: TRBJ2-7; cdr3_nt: TGTGCCAGCAGCGACACCGGGGGCTACGAGCAGTACTTC; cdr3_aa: CASSDTGGYEQYF
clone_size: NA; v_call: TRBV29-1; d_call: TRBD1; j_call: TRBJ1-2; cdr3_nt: TGCAGCGTGGGGACAGGGGATAACTATGGCTACACCTTC; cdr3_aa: CSVGTGDNYGYTF
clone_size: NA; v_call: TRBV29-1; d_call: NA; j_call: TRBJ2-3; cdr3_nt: TGCAGCGTCCTGGAGGGAGCACGCACAGATACGCAGTATTTT; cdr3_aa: CSVLEGARTDTQYF
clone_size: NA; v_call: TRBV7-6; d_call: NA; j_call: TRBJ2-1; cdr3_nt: TGTGCCAGCAGCTTAGCGCTTTCTGGGAATGAGCAGTTCTTC; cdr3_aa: CASSLALSGNEQFF
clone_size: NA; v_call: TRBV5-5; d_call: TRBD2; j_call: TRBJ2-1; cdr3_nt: TGTGCCAGCAGCATAGCGGGAGGGCCCTACAATGAGCAGTTCTTC; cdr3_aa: CASSIAGGPYNEQFF
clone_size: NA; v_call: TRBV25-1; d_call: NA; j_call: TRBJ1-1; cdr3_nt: TGTGCCAGCAAGGGCCAGCGCGCTGAAGCTTTCTTT; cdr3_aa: CASKGQRAEAFF